This is a list of T cell receptor beta chains from one sample in a study of T cell responses to AZD1222 COVID-19 vaccine. Measured with immunoSEQ multiplex PCR; TCRdb has only the in-frame clones, and not every one. This table has around 140,000 clones, more than 85% appearing once. The specimen was peripheral blood, collected on day 0 of AZD1222 vaccination. The receptors derive from an adult in good health. Both conserved end residues are part of each CDR3. The D gene is left open where the match is weak.

d_gene | len | j_gene | v_gene | CDR3aa
. | 13 | TRBJ1-5 | TRBV2 | CAKSVRARQPQHF
. | 14 | TRBJ1-5 | TRBV28 | CASSLKAANQPQHF
TRBD2 | 17 | TRBJ2-5 | TRBV19 | CASSIVVPAGDSETQYF
. | 12 | TRBJ2-7 | TRBV9 | CASSVGSSEQYF
. | 16 | TRBJ1-2 | TRBV19 | CASSPGQTTINYGYTF
. | 14 | TRBJ1-3 | TRBV18 | CASSVGSSGNTIYF
. | 17 | TRBJ2-7 | TRBV3-1/TRBV3-2 | CASSQVSPLGHPYEQYF
. | 13 | TRBJ1-1 | TRBV10-3 | CAIKTGENTEAFF
. | 15 | TRBJ1-6 | TRBV27 | CASSFRWGANSPLHF
. | 16 | TRBJ2-3 | TRBV29-1 | CSVEDRLRSSTDTQYF
. | 14 | TRBJ1-1 | TRBV15 | CATSRDPGRTEAFF
. | 16 | TRBJ2-3 | TRBV10-3 | CAISTAGRAQADTQYF
. | 13 | TRBJ1-1 | TRBV30 | CAWIRGAGTEAFF
TRBD1 | 14 | TRBJ1-1 | TRBV30 | CAWSRGTGGTEAFF
. | 14 | TRBJ1-5 | TRBV30 | CAWSVPWNSQPQHF
. | 16 | TRBJ2-1 | TRBV6-4 | CASRPASASSYNEQFF
TRBD1 | 14 | TRBJ2-5 | TRBV5-4 | CASSLEGQGGTQYF